One TCR beta chain is described in this entry. Its specificity is unknown. Germline V gene data show CDR1 as LGHNA and CDR2 as YNFKEQ. This CDR3 comprises 13 residues. The record originates from a study of monozygotic twins with inflammatory bowel disease. General observations from the study: Varied immunosuppressive treatments among patients may have increased repertoire variability. Among twins, concordant and discordant pairs did not differ in repertoire similarity, possibly from limited power.

A total RNA quantity of around 3.5 ug went into each TCR library. A 6-nucleotide sample barcode was carried by the UMIs, which template switching added. TCRdb reprocessed the 5' RACE reads, keeping one entry per CDR3 protein, no DNA. The table gives 200,000 to 250,000 distinct CDR3 sequences; the top ten clones make up roughly 1.7% of it. Sequencing was carried out using blood. V gene TRBV4-2 combines with J gene TRBJ1-4; the TCRdb D gene call, TRBD1, has no DNA to confirm it. The receptor comes from a human donor with ulcerative colitis or Crohn's disease, or a healthy co-twin of an affected twin (not recorded which). CDR3 sequence reads: CASSQADTEKLFF.